What follows are 11 T cell receptor beta chains derived from one specimen sequenced in a study of blood T cell repertoires in COVID-19. Using immunoSEQ multiplex PCR, the repertoire was profiled, and TCRdb retains in-frame clones only, with some absent. The repertoire has just over 150,000 clones, about 80% of them found once; the top ten carry about 20%. Sequencing input: peripheral blood. These receptors were taken from a woman older than 75 with acute or convalescent COVID-19.

The chain has TRBV18 and TRBJ2-7, with D possibly TRBD1 on 6 matching bases. From germline, CDR1 is KGHSH and CDR2 LQKENI. The length of the CDR3 is 14 residues. V was pared by 6 bases and J by 0 bases, with 12 bases between. The chain's CDR3 is CASSPTGSSYEQYF. The CDR3 nucleotides read TGTGCCAGCTCGCCTACAGGGAGCTCCTACGAGCAGTACTTC.

The CDR3 region is CASRETGAGTSGSTDTQYF. In nucleotides, the CDR3 is TGTGCCAGTAGAGAAACAGGAGCCGGGACTAGCGGTAGCACAGATACGCAGTATTTT. The rearrangement links TRBV19 to TRBJ2-3; TRBD2 matches 11 bases. CDR1 is LNHDA, CDR2 SQIVND, per germline (reference sequence). The V segment lost 6 bases and the J segment 0 bases; nucleotides outside the gene matches: 14. This CDR3 spans 19 amino acids.

The V call is TRBV12-5, the J call TRBJ1-1, with D possibly matching TRBD1 (6 bases). Between the trimmed V and J ends, which lost 6 bases and 7 bases, there was a span of 15 bases. CDR1 is LGHNT, CDR2 FRNRAP, per germline. The CDR3 extends over 13 amino acids. Written as DNA, the CDR3 is TGTGCTAGTGGAGCCGGTGCAGGGGTTGAAGCTTTCTTT. Encoded protein: CASGAGAGVEAFF.

The chain links TRBV12-3 or TRBV12-4 to TRBJ1-1; D remains ambiguous. Trimming stripped 5 bases from V and 0 bases from J, with 7 bases between. This CDR3 has 13 residues. This CDR3 is CASSPSLNTEAFF. The CDR3 DNA is TGTGCCAGCAGTCCCAGTCTGAACACTGAAGCTTTCTTT.

V usage is TRBV5-1 and J usage is TRBJ2-2; maybe TRBD1 (6 bases). The CDR3 sequence is 16 residues long. Trimming cost V 3 bases and J 0 bases, with 12 bases left between them. The germline V gene encodes CDR1 SGHRS and CDR2 YFSETQ. CDR3 nucleotide sequence: TGCGCCAGCAGCTACCGACAGGCCACGAACACCGGGGAGCTGTTTTTT. It is translated as CASSYRQATNTGELFF.

The V gene is TRBV19, the J gene TRBJ2-7; weak D call: TRBD2 (6 bases). This CDR3 is 15 amino acids long. Per germline, CDR1 LNHDA and CDR2 SQIVND (reference sequence). Trimming shortened V by 2 bases and J by 5 bases, and 16 bases separated the two germline ends. The CDR3 sequence is CASSILGGARDEQYF. For the CDR3, the DNA is TGTGCCAGTAGTATATTGGGGGGAGCCAGGGACGAGCAGTACTTC. Variable domain in full (rest from reference TRBV19 and TRBJ2-7): DGGITQSPKYLFRKEGQNVTLSCEQNLNHDAMYWYRQDPGQGLRLIYYSQIVNDFQKGDIAEGYSVSREKKESFPLTVTSAQKNPTAFYLCASSILGGARDEQYFGPGTRLTVT.

The chain is built from TRBV11-2 and TRBJ2-2; the match to TRBD2 covers 8 bases. The V gene end was trimmed by 0 bases and the J gene end by 3 bases; junction bases not matched to a gene: 6. Per germline, CDR1 SGHAT and CDR2 FQNNGV. This CDR3 region has 17 residues. CDR3 sequence (DNA): TGTGCCAGCAGCTTAGATGCACTAGCGGCCTACACCGGGGAGCTGTTTTTT. Its protein is CASSLDALAAYTGELFF. The full variable domain, with the rest looked up from reference TRBV11-2 and TRBJ2-2, is EAGVAQSPRYKIIEKRQSVAFWCNPISGHATLYWYQQILGQGPKLLIQFQNNGVVDDSQLPKDRFSAERLKGVDSTLKIQPAKLEDSAVYLCASSLDALAAYTGELFFGEGSRLTVL.

V is TRBV6-5 and J is TRBJ2-1; 10 nucleotides match TRBD2. Germline trimming cut 6 bases from V and 8 bases from J; bases unmatched to any gene: 10. Per the germline V gene, CDR1 is MNHEY and CDR2 is SVGAGI. This CDR3 comprises 15 residues. CDR3 amino acids: CASSASSGSVYEQFF. The CDR3 bases are TGTGCCAGCAGCGCCTCTAGCGGGAGCGTCTATGAGCAGTTCTTC.

V gene TRBV2 combines with J gene TRBJ2-7, with TRBD2 as a possible D gene (6 bases). This CDR3 is built from 15 residues. Germline V lookup: CDR1 SNHLY, CDR2 FYNNEI. Trimming cost V 7 bases and J 0 bases, with 16 bases left between them. CDR3 sequence (DNA): TGTGCCAGCACCGACGGGGGAATTACCTCCTACGAGCAGTACTTC. This encodes CASTDGGITSYEQYF. The full variable domain, its missing parts supplied by reference TRBV2 and TRBJ2-7, is EPEVTQTPSHQVTQMGQEVILRCVPISNHLYFYWYRQILGQKVEFLVSFYNNEISEKSEIFDDQFSVERPDGSNFTLKIRSTKLEDSAMYFCASTDGGITSYEQYFGPGTRLTVT.

The V call is TRBV9, the J call TRBJ1-2; D unclear. The CDR3 spans 13 residues. Trimming shortened V by 0 bases and J by 8 bases, and 11 bases separated the two germline ends. The germline V gene has CDR1 SGDLS and CDR2 YYNGEE. CDR3 amino acids: CASSVVKGGGYTF. For the CDR3, the DNA is TGTGCCAGCAGCGTAGTAAAGGGAGGCGGCTACACCTTC.

This clone is a singleton in its sample. This chain links TRBV30 with TRBJ1-1; D call uncertain. The V gene's germline CDR1 is GTSNPN and CDR2 SVGIG (reference sequence). This CDR3 is 13 amino acids long. V was cut by 5 bases and J by 0 bases, with 10 bases left in between. This chain's CDR3 is CAWRGTVNTEAFF. CDR3 DNA: TGTGCCTGGCGAGGCACAGTGAACACTGAAGCTTTCTTT.